This entry lists 23 T cell receptor beta chains sequenced from one sample in a study of early T cells in non-severe SARS-CoV-2 infection. TCRdb fed the 5' RACE reads into MiXCR, producing one record per CDR3 protein. The sample comprises about 80,000 distinct CDR3 sequences, 12% of which are singletons, and 15% rests with the top ten. The material was whole blood, obtained at baseline. These TCRs come from an adult who was a healthcare worker with PCR-confirmed SARS-CoV-2 infection or an uninfected control (not recorded which). The donor label of this sample is uncertain.

The chain is built from TRBV12-3 or TRBV12-4 and TRBJ2-1; TRBD2 aligns across 8 bases. The CDR3 length is 18 residues. Losses at the gene ends were 4 bases for V and 6 bases for J; bases not matched to a gene: 17. The CDR3 DNA is TGTGCCAGCAGTTCCCAGGTGGTGGCAGCGGGAGAATCCAATGAGCAGTTCTTC. It codes for CASSSQVVAAGESNEQFF.

In its sample, this clonotype was seen many times. The V call is TRBV18, the J call TRBJ2-1; D is unclear. From germline, CDR1 is KGHSH and CDR2 LQKENI. V gave up 3 bases and J gave up 0 bases, with 15 bases separating them. CDR3 length equals 17 residues. The CDR3 loop reads CASSPKSGRSSYNEQFF. In DNA form, the CDR3 reads TGTGCCAGCTCACCTAAGTCCGGCCGGAGCTCCTACAATGAGCAGTTCTTC.

This clonotype was found a few times. The gene calls are TRBV2 and TRBJ2-7; possible D gene TRBD2, 5 bases. V lost 3 bases and J lost 4, with 16 bases in between. CDR1 SNHLY and CDR2 FYNNEI come from the germline V gene. This CDR3 has 15 amino acids. The CDR3 sequence is CASSDQLVTIYEQYF. For the CDR3, the DNA is TGTGCCAGCAGTGACCAACTAGTCACCATTTACGAGCAGTACTTC.

The chain uses TRBV19 and TRBJ2-1; 14 nucleotides agree with TRBD2. V gave up 4 bases and J gave up 9 bases; unmatched junction bases: 5. The germline V gene encodes CDR1 LNHDA and CDR2 SQIVND (reference sequence). The CDR3 sequence is 15 residues long. The CDR3 is CASSSRTSGRSEQFF. DNA for the CDR3: TGTGCCAGTAGTAGTAGGACTAGCGGGAGGAGTGAGCAGTTCTTC.

This clonotype was seen many times. This chain connects TRBV24-1 to TRBJ1-2; D ambiguous. Germline V gives CDR1 KGHDR, CDR2 SFDVKD. The V end was cut by 6 bases, the J end by 8 bases, with 9 bases between. CDR3 length: 11 amino acids. For the CDR3, the DNA is TGTGCCACCAGTAACGGATTAGGCTACACCTTC. It specifies CATSNGLGYTF.

V and J are TRBV7-6 and TRBJ2-3; D ambiguous. V lost 4 bases to trimming and J lost 9 bases, with 11 bases between them. This CDR3 is 12 amino acids long. Germline lookup yields CDR1 SGHVS and CDR2 FNYEAQ. The CDR3 DNA follows: TGTGCCAGCAGCTCCTCGTTATCCACGCAGTATTTT. Amino acids: CASSSSLSTQYF.

This clonotype was found a few times. The chain couples TRBV20-1 to TRBJ2-3; D ambiguous. Germline lookup yields CDR1 DFQATT and CDR2 SNEGSKA (reference sequence). Trimming stripped 3 bases from V and 6 bases from J, with 13 bases between. The CDR3 totals 13 residues. The CDR3 loop is CSASPNLEDTQYF. The CDR3 DNA reads TGCAGTGCTAGCCCCAACCTTGAGGATACGCAGTATTTT.

This clonotype was counted at least ten times. The chain recombines TRBV5-6 with TRBJ1-6; possible D gene TRBD1, 5 bases. This CDR3 is built from 14 residues. Germline V gene lookup returns CDR1 SGHDT and CDR2 YYEEEE. Between the trimmed V and J ends, which lost 3 bases and 9 bases, there was a span of 13 bases. In DNA form, the CDR3 reads TGTGCCAGCAGCTGGGGGATAAATGGTTCACCCCTCCACTTT. Encoded protein: CASSWGINGSPLHF.

Turning to this clonotype: Possible read error: a much larger clone is one base away. The chain recombines TRBV6-1 with TRBJ1-2; 10 bases map to TRBD1. The CDR3 has 14 residues. J gave up 10 bases and V 2 bases, and 7 bases lay outside the gene matches. Germline CDR1 MNHNS, CDR2 SASEGT. The CDR3 region is CASSERQGADVYTF. In DNA form, the CDR3 reads TGTGCCAGCAGTGAAAGACAGGGGGCTGATGTCTACACCTTC.

The CDR3, as DNA: TGTGCCAGCAGTTACTCGCCCGTCCCATATCCAGATACGCAGTATTTT. It yields the protein CASSYSPVPYPDTQYF. V is TRBV6-6 and J is TRBJ2-3; D uncertain. Deletions cut 0 bases from V and 4 bases from J, with 14 bases between. The CDR3 has 16 amino acids. Germline lookup yields CDR1 MNHNY and CDR2 SVGAGI (reference sequence).

The chain joins TRBV20-1 to TRBJ1-2; possible D gene TRBD1, 5 bases. The CDR3 contains 13 residues. The V end was cut by 3 bases, the J end by 4 bases, with 12 bases between. The germline CDR1 and CDR2 sequences are DFQATT and SNEGSKA (reference sequence). CDR3 region: CSASLGHGYGYTF. The CDR3 DNA reads as TGCAGTGCTAGTCTGGGGCACGGCTATGGCTACACCTTC.

In this sample, this clonotype turned up a few times. The chain combines TRBV11-1 with TRBJ1-1; D is undetermined. V lost 8 bases, J lost 1 base, and 11 bases lay in between. The CDR3 runs to 13 residues. Germline CDR1 and CDR2: SGHAT and FQDESV (reference sequence). The CDR3 spells CASVLLGNTEAFF. The CDR3 DNA follows: TGTGCCAGCGTTCTCTTAGGGAACACTGAAGCTTTCTTT.

This clonotype was counted at least ten times. This chain joins TRBV5-6 and TRBJ2-1, with D possibly TRBD2 on 5 matching bases. Per germline, CDR1 SGHDT and CDR2 YYEEEE. V was shortened by 0 bases and J by 12 bases, with 19 bases between the two germline ends. CDR3 length equals 15 residues. As DNA, the CDR3 is TGTGCCAGCAGCTTGGGCGGGCGTGGTTGGTCCTCGCAGTTCTTC. Translating it yields CASSLGGRGWSSQFF.

This clonotype was picked up a small number of times. This chain links TRBV3-1 with TRBJ1-6; no clear D. The CDR3 spans 14 residues. Germline assignment: CDR1 LGHDT and CDR2 YNNKEL (reference sequence). V was clipped by 3 bases and J by 3 bases, with 6 bases between them. The CDR3 coding sequence is TGTGCCAGCAGCCAGCTAATCTATAATTCACCCCTCCACTTT. It is translated as CASSQLIYNSPLHF.

This clonotype was counted a few times. The chain employs TRBV2 and TRBJ2-1, with no clear D. With 5 bases removed from V and 6 bases from J, the gap between germline ends came to 14 bases. Germline V gene lookup returns CDR1 SNHLY and CDR2 FYNNEI. This CDR3 is 14 amino acids long. In DNA, the CDR3 is TGTGCCAGCAGTCCGACCTATCTCATCAATGAGCAGTTCTTC. As protein: CASSPTYLINEQFF.

V and J are TRBV4-1 and TRBJ2-1; 7 positions match TRBD2. In germline, CDR1 is MGHRA, CDR2 YSYEKL. CDR3 length: 12 amino acids. With 3 bases clipped from V and 11 bases from J, the junction kept 4 bases outside the gene matches. The CDR3 sequence: CASSQTSGKQFF. The CDR3 DNA follows: TGCGCCAGCAGCCAGACCAGCGGGAAGCAGTTCTTC.

This clonotype was recorded many times. This chain uses TRBV18 with TRBJ1-4, with 7 positions matching TRBD1. V dropped 4 bases and J dropped 0; count of bases not matched to a gene: 5. Per the germline V gene, CDR1 is KGHSH and CDR2 is LQKENI. This CDR3 comprises 16 residues. CDR3: CASSQNRGTTNEKLFF. CDR3 nucleotide sequence: TGTGCCAGCTCACAAAACAGGGGAACAACTAATGAAAAACTGTTTTTT.

This clonotype was detected many times. CDR3 amino acids: CASSQRTGGIQETQYF. The CDR3 region has the DNA TGCGCCAGCAGCCAACGAACCGGGGGGATCCAAGAGACCCAGTACTTC. The chain recombines TRBV4-3 with TRBJ2-5; 7 nucleotides agree with TRBD2. Germline-derived CDR1 and CDR2 are LGHNA and YSLEER. Trimming took 2 bases from V and 1 from J; bases not matched to a gene: 7. CDR3 length: 16 residues.

This clonotype was seen only a few times. The CDR3 coding sequence is TGTGCCAGCTATGGGACAGGGCTGAACACTGAAGCTTTCTTT. Residues: CASYGTGLNTEAFF. The chain carries TRBV6-5 and TRBJ1-1; 9 bases fit TRBD1. Germline CDR1 is MNHEY and CDR2 is SVGAGI. V trimming: 8 bases; J trimming: 0 bases; junction bases outside the gene matches: 4. The CDR3 has 14 amino acids.

The CDR3 protein is CASSPQAATYEQYF. CDR3 nucleotide sequence: TGTGCCAGCTCACCGCAAGCGGCTACGTACGAGCAGTACTTC. The genes are TRBV18 and TRBJ2-7; possible D gene TRBD2, 5 bases. Germline V gene data show CDR1 as KGHSH and CDR2 as LQKENI. Trimming stripped 3 bases from V and 4 bases from J, with 13 bases between. CDR3 length equals 14 residues.

This chain joins TRBV18 and TRBJ1-2, with 10 positions matching TRBD1. V lost 4 bases to trimming and J lost 5 bases; unmatched junction nucleotides: 10. Per germline, CDR1 KGHSH and CDR2 LQKENI. The CDR3 length is 16 residues. CDR3 loop: CASSLTGQGEMYGYTF. CDR3 DNA sequence: TGTGCCAGCTCACTTACCGGACAGGGGGAGATGTATGGCTACACCTTC.

This clonotype has at least ten counts. The gene calls are TRBV5-1 and TRBJ1-2; no definite D call. V lost 2 bases and J lost 3, with 14 bases in between. CDR1 is SGHRS and CDR2 is YFSETQ in the germline V gene. This CDR3 comprises 15 residues. CDR3 protein: CASSFKGPFDYGYTF. The CDR3 DNA reads as TGCGCCAGCAGCTTTAAAGGGCCTTTTGACTATGGCTACACCTTC.

The chain employs TRBV5-6 and TRBJ2-3, with 8 bases aligning to TRBD1. There are 14 residues in the CDR3. Trimming removed 4 bases from V and 5 bases from J; junction bases left unmatched: 6. CDR1 and CDR2 from the germline V gene are SGHDT and YYEEEE. The CDR3 DNA follows: TGTGCCAGCAGCCGTCTGGACAGGGTAGATACGCAGTATTTT. As protein: CASSRLDRVDTQYF.